The T cell receptor beta chain under discussion was sequenced for a study of human T cells and chemical hapten exposure. In this sample, this clonotype turned up a few times. What it recognizes is unknown. Study-wide points: Unchanged with DPC sensitization were TCRs above 1 in 1000 frequency. Significantly greater numbers of large CDR3 similarity clusters came from expanded TCRs than from controls.

The CDR3 totals 11 residues. The germline V and J ends were trimmed by 3 bases and 12 bases, with 12 bases remaining between them. Germline CDR1 is SGDLS and CDR2 is YYNGEE. Time point: patch test 1, 2 weeks after DPC sensitization. Regarding treatment: therapeutic diphenylcyclopropenone sensitization with weekly scalp DPC. As handled by the study authors: Samples contained a median of around 89,000 TCRs, with a range of roughly 20,000 to 690,600. Using its own MiXCR run on the RACE reads, TCRdb lists one record per CDR3 protein. V and J calls and clone size were set by TCRdb, not the authors. The data show 95,000 to 150,000 distinct CDR3 sequences, with roughly an eighth seen just once and 0.7% to 0.95% held by the top ten.

The chain joins TRBV9 to TRBJ1-2; no reliable D call. This receptor was taken from a man between 18 and 35 years old with alopecia areata. Some clones in this sample may be carry-over from other donors' samples. Material: whole blood, obtained in connection with sensitization to the hapten diphenylcyclopropenone (DPC). The CDR3 spells CASSAEGTHTF. CDR3 coding DNA: TGTGCCAGCAGCGCAGAGGGAACCCACACCTTC.